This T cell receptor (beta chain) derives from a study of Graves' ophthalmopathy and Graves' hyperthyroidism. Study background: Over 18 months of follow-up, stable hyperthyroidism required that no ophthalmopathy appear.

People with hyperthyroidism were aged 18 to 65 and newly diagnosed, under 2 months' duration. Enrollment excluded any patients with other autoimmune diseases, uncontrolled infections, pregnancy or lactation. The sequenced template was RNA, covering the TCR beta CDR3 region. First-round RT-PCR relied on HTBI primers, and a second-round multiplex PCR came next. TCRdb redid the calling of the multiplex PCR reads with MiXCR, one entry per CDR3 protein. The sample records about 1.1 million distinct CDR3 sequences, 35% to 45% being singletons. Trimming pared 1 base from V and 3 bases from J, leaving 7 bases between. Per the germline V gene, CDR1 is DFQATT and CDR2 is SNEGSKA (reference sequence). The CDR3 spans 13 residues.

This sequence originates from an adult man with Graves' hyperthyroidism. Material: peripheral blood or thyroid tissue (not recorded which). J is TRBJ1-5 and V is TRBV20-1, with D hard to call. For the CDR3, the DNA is TGCAGTGCTAGAGTGGGCAACAATCAGCCCCAGCATTTT. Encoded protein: CSARVGNNQPQHF.